This TCR beta chain was identified in a study of T-cell reconstitution after alpha-beta-depleted transplantation in children. Study results and caveats: There were some patients whose high TCRbeta diversity at day 60 came from surviving recipient T cells and thymic progenitors. Reportedly, only several hundred clones from non-depleted graft cells drove alpha-beta T-cell counts at about two months. T-cell numbers and diversity, one year after transplant, stemmed largely from T cells that were newly produced.

Per germline, CDR1 SGHTA and CDR2 FQGTGA. The V gene end was trimmed by 8 bases and the J gene end by 3 bases; junction bases not matched to a gene: 7. CDR3 size: 13 residues. This clonotype was seen more than once but under ten times. Its antigen is unidentified. Preparation of the TCRbeta library used unique molecular identifiers. Each CDR3 protein is one row after TCRdb ran MiXCR on the PCR reads. Among roughly 200,000 distinct CDR3 sequences listed, approximately 7% were seen once. The sequencing here drew on PBMCs, taken before TCRalphabeta/CD19-depleted stem cell transplant. The chain couples TRBV7-3 to TRBJ2-7; TRBD2 agrees at 7 bases. The receptor comes from a boy between 2 and 10 years old with acute lymphoblastic leukemia, due to receive a stem cell transplant. The CDR3 is CASAVAGDYEQYF. The CDR3 nucleotides read TGTGCCAGCGCGGTGGCGGGGGACTACGAGCAGTACTTC.